The present T cell receptor (beta chain) was sequenced within a study of T cell clonotyping in hematopoietic cell transplantation. Study outcomes and limitations: After transplant, recipient diversity fell while pathologically expanded clonotypes grew through day 180. Cells were unsorted, so CD4 and CD8 contributions were not separated. Broader posttransplant TCR repertoire diversity was predicted by graft donor and pretransplant recipient Inverse Simpson Index values. Few recipient clonotypes overlapped donors; over 95% were de novo at given depth.

Details on this clone: Its target is not known.

The protocol was immunoSEQ multiplex PCR, while the TCRdb copy is restricted to in-frame clones and leaves out a portion. This sample yields about 69,000 clones, of which around 94% are seen a single time; about 1.5% belongs to the top ten. The CDR3 sequence is 15 residues long. Germline CDR1 and CDR2: SGDLS and YYNGEE. V lost 4 bases to trimming and J lost 0 bases; unmatched junction nucleotides: 3. Sequencing was performed on peripheral blood mononuclear cells. The sequence was collected from a man aged 50 to 60 in good health. Some clones in this sample may be carry-over from other donors' samples. The J gene is TRBJ2-5, the V gene TRBV9; 10 nucleotides agree with TRBD1. DNA of the CDR3: TGTGCCAGCAGCTCGGACAGGGGGTACCAAGAGACCCAGTACTTC. Translating it yields CASSSDRGYQETQYF.